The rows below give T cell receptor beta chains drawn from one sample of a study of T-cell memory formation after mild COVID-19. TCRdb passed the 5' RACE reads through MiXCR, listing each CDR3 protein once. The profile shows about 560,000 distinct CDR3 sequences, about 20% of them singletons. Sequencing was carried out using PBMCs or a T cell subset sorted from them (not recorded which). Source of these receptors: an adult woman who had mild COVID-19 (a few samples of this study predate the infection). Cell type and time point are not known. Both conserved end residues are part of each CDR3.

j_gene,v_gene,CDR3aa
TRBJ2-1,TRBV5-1,CASSLGLDPEQFF
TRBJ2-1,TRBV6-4,CASSGGTSGHNEQFF
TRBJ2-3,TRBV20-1,CSASTSGGTDTQYF
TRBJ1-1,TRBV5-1,CASSRGQILPNTEAFF
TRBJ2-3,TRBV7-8,CASSTRWGRDTQYF
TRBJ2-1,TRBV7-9,CASSARDRAYNEQFF
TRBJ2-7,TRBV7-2,CASSPQRSNSYEQYF
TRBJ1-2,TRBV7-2,CASSPRTPGTGIYGYTF
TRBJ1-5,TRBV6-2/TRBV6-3,CASQISGDNQPQHF
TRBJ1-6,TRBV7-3,CARGERRNRGNSPLHF
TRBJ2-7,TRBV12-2,CASRPQMGGWVAITHEQYF
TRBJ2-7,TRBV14,CASSQMGLAGYEQYF
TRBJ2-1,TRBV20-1,CSASGLAGGDEQFF
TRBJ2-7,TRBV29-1,CSVFLRDRGTYEQYF
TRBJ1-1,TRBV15,CATTPGMNTEAFF
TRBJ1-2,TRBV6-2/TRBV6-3,CASSYLGPEVNYGYTF
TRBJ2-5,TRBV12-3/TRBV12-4,CASSRPLETQYF
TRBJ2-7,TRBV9,CASSKGADQSYEQYF
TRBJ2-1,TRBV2,CASNMGLAYNEQFF
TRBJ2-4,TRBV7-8,CASSLSRSNIQYF
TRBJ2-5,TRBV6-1,CASSEGMEEETQYF
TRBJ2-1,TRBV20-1,CSARGSGGWNEQFF
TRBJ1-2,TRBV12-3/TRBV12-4,CASSSTGENYYGYTF
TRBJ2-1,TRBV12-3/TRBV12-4,CASSRLASSYNEQFF
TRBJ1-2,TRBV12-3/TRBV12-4,CASSGTGRTEGYTF
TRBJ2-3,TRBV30,CACTTSGSGTQYF